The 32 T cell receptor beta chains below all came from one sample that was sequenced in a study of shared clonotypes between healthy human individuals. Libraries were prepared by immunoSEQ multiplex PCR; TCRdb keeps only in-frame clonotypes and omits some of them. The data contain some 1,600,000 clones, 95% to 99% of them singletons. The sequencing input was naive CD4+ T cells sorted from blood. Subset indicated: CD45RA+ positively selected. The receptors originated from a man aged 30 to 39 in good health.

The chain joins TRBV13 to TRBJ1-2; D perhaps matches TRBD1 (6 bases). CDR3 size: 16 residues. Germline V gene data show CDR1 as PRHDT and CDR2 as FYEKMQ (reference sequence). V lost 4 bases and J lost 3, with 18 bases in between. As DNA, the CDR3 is TGTGCCAGCAGCTCCATCACCGGGACAACGGACTATGGCTACACCTTC. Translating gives CASSSITGTTDYGYTF.

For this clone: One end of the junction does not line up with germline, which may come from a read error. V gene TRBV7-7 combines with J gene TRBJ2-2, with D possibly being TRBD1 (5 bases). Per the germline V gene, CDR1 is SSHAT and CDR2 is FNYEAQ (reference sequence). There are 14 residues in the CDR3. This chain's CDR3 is CASSFDRYTGELFF. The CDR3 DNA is TGTGCTAGCAGCTTCGACAGATACACCGGGGAGCTGTTTTTT.

CDR3 region: CASSSRKRIAEPQHF. CDR3 nucleotides: TGTGCCAGCAGCTCAAGAAAGCGAATCGCGGAGCCCCAGCATTTT. V is TRBV14 and J is TRBJ1-5; D is unresolved. The CDR3 totals 15 residues. CDR1 is SGHDN, CDR2 FVKESK, per germline. V gave up 5 bases and J gave up 8 bases, with 19 bases separating them.

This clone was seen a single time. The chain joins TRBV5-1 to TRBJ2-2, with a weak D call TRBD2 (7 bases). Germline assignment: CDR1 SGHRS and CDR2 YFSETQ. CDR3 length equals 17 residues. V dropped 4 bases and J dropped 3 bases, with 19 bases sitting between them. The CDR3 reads CASSPKGGFEYTGELFF. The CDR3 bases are TGCGCCAGCAGCCCCAAGGGGGGGTTCGAATACACCGGGGAGCTGTTTTTT.

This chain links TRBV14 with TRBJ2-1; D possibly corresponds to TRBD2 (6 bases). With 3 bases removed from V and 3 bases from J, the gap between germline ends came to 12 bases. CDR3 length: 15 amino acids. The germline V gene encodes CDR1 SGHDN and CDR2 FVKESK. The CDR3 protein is CASSQFPSDYNEQFF. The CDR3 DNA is TGTGCCAGCAGCCAGTTCCCTAGCGACTACAATGAGCAGTTCTTC.

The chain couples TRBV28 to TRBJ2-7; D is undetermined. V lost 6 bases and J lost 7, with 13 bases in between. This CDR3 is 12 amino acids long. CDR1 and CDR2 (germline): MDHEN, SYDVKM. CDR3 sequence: CASSPIPGEQYF. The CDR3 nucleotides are TGTGCCAGCAGCCCGATCCCCGGGGAGCAGTACTTC.

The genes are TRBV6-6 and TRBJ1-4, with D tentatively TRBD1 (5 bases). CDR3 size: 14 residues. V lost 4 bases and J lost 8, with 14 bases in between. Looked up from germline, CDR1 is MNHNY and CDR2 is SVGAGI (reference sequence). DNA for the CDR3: TGTGCCAGCAGTTTAGACAGAGAGGGGGAAAAACTGTTTTTT. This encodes CASSLDREGEKLFF.

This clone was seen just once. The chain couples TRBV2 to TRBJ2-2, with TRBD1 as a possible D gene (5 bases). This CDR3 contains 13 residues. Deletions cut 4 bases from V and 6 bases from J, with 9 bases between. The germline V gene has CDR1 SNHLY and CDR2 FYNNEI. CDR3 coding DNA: TGTGCCAGCAGTGTGTTGGGGCCCGGGGAGCTGTTTTTT. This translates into CASSVLGPGELFF.

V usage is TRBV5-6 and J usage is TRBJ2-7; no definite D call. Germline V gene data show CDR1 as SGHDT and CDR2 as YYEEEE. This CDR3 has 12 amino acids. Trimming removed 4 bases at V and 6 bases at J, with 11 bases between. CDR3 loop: CASSITVTEQYF. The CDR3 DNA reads TGTGCCAGCAGCATTACAGTAACCGAGCAGTACTTC. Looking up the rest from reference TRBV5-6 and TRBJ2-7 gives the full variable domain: DAGVTQSPTHLIKTRGQQVTLRCSPKSGHDTVSWYQQALGQGPQFIFQYYEEEERQRGNFPDRFSGHQFPNYSSELNVNALLLGDSALYLCASSITVTEQYFGPGTRLTVT.

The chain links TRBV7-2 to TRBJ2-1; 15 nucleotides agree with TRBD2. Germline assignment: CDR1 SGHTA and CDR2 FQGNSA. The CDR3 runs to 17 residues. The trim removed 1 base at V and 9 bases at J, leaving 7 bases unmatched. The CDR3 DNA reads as TGTGCCAGCAGCTTAGGGACTAGCGGGAGGGCCCCCAGTGAGCAGTTCTTC. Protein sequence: CASSLGTSGRAPSEQFF. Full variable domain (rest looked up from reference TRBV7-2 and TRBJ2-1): GAGVSQSPSNKVTEKGKDVELRCDPISGHTALYWYRQSLGQGLEFLIYFQGNSAPDKSGLPSDRFSAERTGGSVSTLTIQRTQQEDSAVYLCASSLGTSGRAPSEQFFGPGTRLTVL.

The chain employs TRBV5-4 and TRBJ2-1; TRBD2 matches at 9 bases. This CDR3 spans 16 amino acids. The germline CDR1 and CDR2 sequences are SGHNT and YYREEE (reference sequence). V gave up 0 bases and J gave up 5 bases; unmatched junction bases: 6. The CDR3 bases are TGTGCCAGCAGCTTGGGTGGCGGGAGGGCCCACAATGAGCAGTTCTTC. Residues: CASSLGGGRAHNEQFF.

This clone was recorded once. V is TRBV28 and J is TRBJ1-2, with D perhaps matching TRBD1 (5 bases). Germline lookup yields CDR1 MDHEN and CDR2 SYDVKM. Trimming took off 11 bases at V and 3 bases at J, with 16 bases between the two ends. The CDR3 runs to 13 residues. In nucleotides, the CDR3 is TGTGCCTCGATCGGGGGATTACACTATGGCTACACCTTC. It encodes CASIGGLHYGYTF.

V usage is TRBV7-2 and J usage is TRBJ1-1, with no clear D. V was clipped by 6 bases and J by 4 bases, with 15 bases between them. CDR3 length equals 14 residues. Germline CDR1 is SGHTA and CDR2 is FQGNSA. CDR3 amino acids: CASSSRFFGTEAFF. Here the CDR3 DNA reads TGTGCCAGCAGTTCCAGGTTCTTCGGCACTGAAGCTTTCTTT.

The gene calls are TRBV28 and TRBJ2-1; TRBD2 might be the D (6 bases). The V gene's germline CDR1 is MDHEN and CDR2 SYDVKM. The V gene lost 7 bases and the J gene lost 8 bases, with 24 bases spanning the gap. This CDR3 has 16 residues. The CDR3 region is CASTPKGTRGKHEQFF. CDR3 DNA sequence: TGTGCCAGCACCCCGAAGGGGACTCGGGGGAAACATGAGCAGTTCTTC.

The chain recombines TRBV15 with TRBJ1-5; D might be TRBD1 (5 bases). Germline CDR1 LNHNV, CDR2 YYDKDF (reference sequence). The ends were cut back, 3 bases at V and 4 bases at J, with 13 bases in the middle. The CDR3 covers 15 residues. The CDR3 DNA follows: TGTGCCACCAGCAGGACCCGGGACCTTAATCAGCCCCAGCATTTT. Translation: CATSRTRDLNQPQHF.

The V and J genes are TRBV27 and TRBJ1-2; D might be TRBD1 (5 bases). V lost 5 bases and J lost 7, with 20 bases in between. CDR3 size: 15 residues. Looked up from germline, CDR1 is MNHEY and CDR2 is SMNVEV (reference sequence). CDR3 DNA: TGTGCCAGCAGTACTAAGGTTCGGGGGACCGTTGGCTACACCTTC. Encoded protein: CASSTKVRGTVGYTF.

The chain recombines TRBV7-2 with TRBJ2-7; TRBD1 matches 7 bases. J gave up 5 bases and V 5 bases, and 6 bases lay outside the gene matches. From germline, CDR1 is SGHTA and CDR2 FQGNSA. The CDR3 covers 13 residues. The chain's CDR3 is CASSADRAHEQYF. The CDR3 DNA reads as TGTGCCAGCAGCGCCGACAGGGCTCACGAGCAGTACTTC.

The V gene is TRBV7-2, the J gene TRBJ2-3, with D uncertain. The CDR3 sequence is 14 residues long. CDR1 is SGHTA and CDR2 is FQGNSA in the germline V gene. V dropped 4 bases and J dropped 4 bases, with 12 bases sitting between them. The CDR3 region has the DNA TGTGCCAGCAGCTCGCTCCCCCCCCCAGATACGCAGTATTTT. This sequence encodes CASSSLPPPDTQYF.

The CDR3 loop reads CASSARDRGDTEAFF. CDR3 nucleotides: TGTGCCAGCAGCGCCCGGGACAGGGGGGACACTGAAGCTTTCTTT. The genes are TRBV5-4 and TRBJ1-1, with 11 bases fitting TRBD1. This CDR3 comprises 15 residues. CDR1 and CDR2 (germline): SGHNT, YYREEE (reference sequence). The trim removed 4 bases at V and 3 bases at J, leaving 5 bases unmatched.

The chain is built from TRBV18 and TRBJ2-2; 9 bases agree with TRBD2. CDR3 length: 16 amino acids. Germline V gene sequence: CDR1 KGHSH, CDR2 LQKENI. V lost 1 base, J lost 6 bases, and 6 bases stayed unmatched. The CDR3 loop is CASSPLAGVKAGELFF. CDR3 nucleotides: TGTGCCAGCTCACCACTAGCGGGAGTTAAAGCCGGGGAGCTGTTTTTT.

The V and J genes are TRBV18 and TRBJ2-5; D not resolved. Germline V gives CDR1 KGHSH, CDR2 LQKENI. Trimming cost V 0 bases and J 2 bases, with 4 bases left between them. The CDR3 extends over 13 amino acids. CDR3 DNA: TGTGCCAGCTCACCACCCCAACAAGAGACCCAGTACTTC. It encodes CASSPPQQETQYF.

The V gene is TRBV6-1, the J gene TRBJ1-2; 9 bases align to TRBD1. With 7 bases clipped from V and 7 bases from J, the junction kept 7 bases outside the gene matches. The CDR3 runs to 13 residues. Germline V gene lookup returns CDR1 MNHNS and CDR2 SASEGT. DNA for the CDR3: TGTGCCAGCATCCTGGGACAGGGAATTGGCTACACCTTC. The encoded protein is CASILGQGIGYTF.

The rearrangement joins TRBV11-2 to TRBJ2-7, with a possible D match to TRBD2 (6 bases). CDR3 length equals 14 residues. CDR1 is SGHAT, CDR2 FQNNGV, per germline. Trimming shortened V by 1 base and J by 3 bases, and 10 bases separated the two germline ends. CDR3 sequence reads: CASSLGGVIYEQYF. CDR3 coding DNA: TGTGCCAGCAGCTTAGGGGGGGTAATCTACGAGCAGTACTTC.

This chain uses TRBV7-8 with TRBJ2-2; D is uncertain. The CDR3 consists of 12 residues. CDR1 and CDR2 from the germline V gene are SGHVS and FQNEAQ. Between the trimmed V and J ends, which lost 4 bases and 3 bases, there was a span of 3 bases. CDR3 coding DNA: TGTGCCAGCAGCTCATACACCGGGGAGCTGTTTTTT. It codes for CASSSYTGELFF.

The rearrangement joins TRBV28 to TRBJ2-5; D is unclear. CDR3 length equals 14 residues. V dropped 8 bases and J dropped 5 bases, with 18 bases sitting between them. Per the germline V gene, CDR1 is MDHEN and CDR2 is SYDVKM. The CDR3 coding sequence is TGTGCCAGCGATACTCCGGGCTTGGGGGAGACCCAGTACTTC. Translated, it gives CASDTPGLGETQYF.

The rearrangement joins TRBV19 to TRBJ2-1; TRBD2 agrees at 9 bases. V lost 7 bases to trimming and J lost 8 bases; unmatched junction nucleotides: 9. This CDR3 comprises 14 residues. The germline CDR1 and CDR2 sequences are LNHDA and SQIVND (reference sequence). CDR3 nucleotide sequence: TGTGCCAGTAAACCGGGACTAGCTAGGGATGAGCAGTTCTTC. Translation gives CASKPGLARDEQFF.

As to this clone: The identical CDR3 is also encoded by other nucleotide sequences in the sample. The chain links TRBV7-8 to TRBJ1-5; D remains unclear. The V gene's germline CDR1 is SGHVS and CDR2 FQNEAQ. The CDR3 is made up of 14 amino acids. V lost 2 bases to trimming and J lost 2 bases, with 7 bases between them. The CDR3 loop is CASSLRPGNQPQHF. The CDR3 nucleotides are TGTGCCAGCAGCTTAAGGCCGGGCAATCAGCCCCAGCATTTT.

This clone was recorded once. Written as DNA, the CDR3 is TGTGCCAGCAGCTTAGGGATTACGGGTACCGGTTACAATGAGCAGTTCTTC. Encoded protein: CASSLGITGTGYNEQFF. This rearrangement joins TRBV7-8 to TRBJ2-1; unclear D gene. CDR3 length equals 17 residues. Trimming took 1 base from V and 4 from J, leaving 17 bases between them. CDR1 SGHVS and CDR2 FQNEAQ come from the germline V gene.

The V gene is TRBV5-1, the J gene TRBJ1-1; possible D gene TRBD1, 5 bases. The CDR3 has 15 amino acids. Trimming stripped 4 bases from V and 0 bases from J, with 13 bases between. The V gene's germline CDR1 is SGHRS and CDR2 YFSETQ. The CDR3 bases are TGCGCCAGCAGCCCAGGGCGGGTAGTGAACACTGAAGCTTTCTTT. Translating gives CASSPGRVVNTEAFF.

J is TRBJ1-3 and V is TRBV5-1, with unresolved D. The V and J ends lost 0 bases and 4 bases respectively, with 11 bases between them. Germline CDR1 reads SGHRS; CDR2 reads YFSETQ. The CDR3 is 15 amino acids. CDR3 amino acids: CASSLVSPPGNTIYF. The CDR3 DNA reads TGCGCCAGCAGCTTGGTGTCTCCCCCGGGAAACACCATATATTTT.

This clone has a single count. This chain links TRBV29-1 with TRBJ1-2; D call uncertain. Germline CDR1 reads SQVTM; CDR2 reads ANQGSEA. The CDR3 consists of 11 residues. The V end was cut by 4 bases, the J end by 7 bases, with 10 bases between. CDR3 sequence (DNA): TGCAGCGTTGGTCAGGTGTCTGGCTACACCTTC. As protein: CSVGQVSGYTF.

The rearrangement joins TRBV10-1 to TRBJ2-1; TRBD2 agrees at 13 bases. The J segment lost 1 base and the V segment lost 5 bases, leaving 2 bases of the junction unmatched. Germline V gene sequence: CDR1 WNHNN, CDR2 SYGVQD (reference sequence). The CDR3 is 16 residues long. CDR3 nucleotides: TGCGCCAGCAGTAGACTAGCGGGAGGTTCCTACAATGAGCAGTTCTTC. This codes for CASSRLAGGSYNEQFF.